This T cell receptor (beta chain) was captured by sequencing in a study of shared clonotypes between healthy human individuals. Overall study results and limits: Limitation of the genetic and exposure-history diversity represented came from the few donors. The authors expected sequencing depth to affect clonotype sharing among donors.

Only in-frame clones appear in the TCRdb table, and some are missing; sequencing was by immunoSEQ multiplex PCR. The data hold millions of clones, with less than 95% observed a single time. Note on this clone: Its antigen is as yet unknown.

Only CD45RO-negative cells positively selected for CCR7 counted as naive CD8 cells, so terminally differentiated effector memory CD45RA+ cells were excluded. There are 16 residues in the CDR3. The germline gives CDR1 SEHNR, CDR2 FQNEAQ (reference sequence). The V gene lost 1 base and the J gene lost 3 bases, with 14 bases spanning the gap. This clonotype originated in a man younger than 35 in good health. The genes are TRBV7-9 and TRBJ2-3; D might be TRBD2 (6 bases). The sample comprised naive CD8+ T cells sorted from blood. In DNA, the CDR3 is TGTGCCAGCAGCTTAGGGGGCGGGGAATCTACAGATACGCAGTATTTT. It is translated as CASSLGGGESTDTQYF.